The 7 T cell receptor beta chains below all came from one sample that was sequenced in a study of CD8+ T cells in alopecia areata. Treatment denoted: oral pan-JAK inhibitor, 5-10 mg twice daily. After isolation, RNA underwent reverse transcription to generate cDNA as the sequencing template. The data were produced by immunoSEQ multiplex PCR, yet TCRdb's version contains in-frame clones alone and is incomplete. The sample carries around 200,000 clones, around 60% recorded once. The specimen comprised CD8+ T cells sorted from blood, sampled at week 24, from a patient treated with tofacitinib. The source is a human donor with alopecia areata.

The chain joins TRBV13 to TRBJ1-1, with unresolved D. Trimming took 5 bases from V and 1 from J, leaving 8 bases between them. The length of the CDR3 is 13 residues. Germline CDR1 PRHDT, CDR2 FYEKMQ (reference sequence). This CDR3 is CASSGRSNTEAFF. In DNA, the CDR3 is TGTGCCAGCAGCGGCCGATCGAACACTGAAGCTTTCTTT.

The chain joins TRBV25-1 to TRBJ2-7; either TRBD1 or TRBD2 may fit D (5 bases each). Germline V lookup: CDR1 MGHDK, CDR2 SYGVNS. The V gene lost 1 base and the J gene lost 0 bases, with 10 bases spanning the gap. This CDR3 has 15 amino acids. The CDR3 region is CASSELDGGSYEQYF. Here the CDR3 DNA reads TGTGCCAGCAGTGAATTGGATGGGGGCTCCTACGAGCAGTACTTC.

The gene calls are TRBV2 and TRBJ2-6; D may be TRBD1 (6 bases). The V gene lost 3 bases and the J gene lost 3 bases, with 9 bases spanning the gap. Germline V CDR1 and CDR2: SNHLY, FYNNEI. This CDR3 spans 15 amino acids. This CDR3 reads CASSEQGFGANVLTF. The CDR3 bases are TGTGCCAGCAGTGAGCAGGGGTTTGGGGCCAACGTCCTGACTTTC.

This sequence joins TRBV9 and TRBJ2-1, with 9 bases that match TRBD1. Looked up from germline, CDR1 is SGDLS and CDR2 is YYNGEE. The CDR3 runs 14 residues. J gave up 12 bases and V 4 bases, and 11 bases lay outside the gene matches. CDR3 sequence (DNA): TGTGCCAGCAGCCCCGGGACAGGGTTAGTAAGGCAGTTCTTC. It translates to CASSPGTGLVRQFF.

This clone was seen a handful of times. The CDR3 sequence: CASSARQASQETQYF. The CDR3 DNA reads as TGTGCCAGCAGCGCGAGACAGGCCTCCCAAGAGACCCAGTACTTC. This chain joins TRBV9 and TRBJ2-5, with a weak D call TRBD1 (6 bases). The germline CDR1 and CDR2 sequences are SGDLS and YYNGEE. V was cut by 3 bases and J by 1 base, with 13 bases left in between. CDR3 length: 15 amino acids.

The chain uses TRBV29-1 and TRBJ1-2; 9 bases are a match to TRBD1. The CDR3 consists of 13 residues. Germline loops: CDR1 SQVTM, CDR2 ANQGSEA. V dropped 4 bases and J dropped 6; count of bases not matched to a gene: 6. This CDR3 is CSVAHRGLDGYTF. The DNA of the CDR3 is TGCAGCGTTGCCCACAGGGGGCTGGATGGCTACACCTTC.

This clone occurred a few times. The chain combines TRBV6-5 with TRBJ2-1; D is unresolved. The V and J ends lost 8 bases and 2 bases respectively, with 7 bases between them. This CDR3 spans 12 amino acids. Per the germline V gene, CDR1 is MNHEY and CDR2 is SVGAGI. CDR3 sequence (DNA): TGTGCCAGCGGACGTCCCTACAATGAGCAGTTCTTC. Translated, it gives CASGRPYNEQFF.